The 14 T cell receptor beta chains reported below all come from one sample, sequenced in a study of blood T cell repertoires in COVID-19 (dated by TCRdb to the early 2020s). Receptor amplification or capture employed the immunoSEQ multiplex PCR assay. Held by TCRdb, this immuneACCESS table contains in-frame sequences only and omits some clones. Under half of the omission traces to an unresolved V gene where checked; the cause of the rest is unknown. For this sample the table gives fewer than 30,000 clones, of which roughly 85% were detected only once. The ten largest clones capture roughly 25% of the sample. Sequenced sample: peripheral blood. The receptors shown here come from a human donor in a cohort sampled during active COVID-19.

The rearrangement links TRBV6-2 or TRBV6-3 to TRBJ1-4; perhaps TRBD1 as D (6 bases). CDR1 is MNHEY and CDR2 is SVGEGT in the germline V gene. Trimming stripped 4 bases from V and 7 bases from J, with 16 bases between. The length of the CDR3 is 15 residues. For the CDR3, the DNA is TGTGCCAGCAGTTTCGGGGGGGCGAGAAGTGAAAAACTGTTTTTT. Amino acid sequence: CASSFGGARSEKLFF.

The V and J genes are TRBV29-1 and TRBJ1-5; TRBD1 matches at 10 bases. V trimming: 6 bases; J trimming: 5 bases; junction bases outside the gene matches: 10. CDR3 length: 15 residues. The germline gives CDR1 SQVTM, CDR2 ANQGSEA. CDR3 region: CSVGSGQGIDQPQHF. CDR3 in DNA: TGCAGCGTGGGATCGGGACAGGGGATCGATCAGCCCCAGCATTTT.

This chain joins TRBV19 and TRBJ2-5; D is undetermined. Trimming took 6 bases from V and 4 from J, leaving 18 bases between them. The CDR3 has 15 amino acids. From germline, CDR1 is LNHDA and CDR2 SQIVND (reference sequence). For the CDR3, the DNA is TGTGCCAGTAGCCTCCGGTTTTCAGCAGGAGAGACCCAGTACTTC. This sequence encodes CASSLRFSAGETQYF.

The chain couples TRBV18 to TRBJ1-5; D is uncertain. Trimming removed 5 bases at V and 5 bases at J, with 16 bases between. In germline, CDR1 is KGHSH, CDR2 LQKENI. The length of the CDR3 is 15 residues. The CDR3 bases are TGTGCCAGCTCAACCCGTGAGGAGAAGGATCAGCCCCAGCATTTT. Its protein product is CASSTREEKDQPQHF. Full variable domain (outside the CDR3, taken from reference TRBV18 and TRBJ1-5): NAGVMQNPRHLVRRRGQEARLRCSPMKGHSHVYWYRQLPEEGLKFMVYLQKENIIDESGMPKERFSAEFPKEGPSILRIQQVVRGDSAAYFCASSTREEKDQPQHFGDGTRLSIL.

This clone was observed once. This chain links TRBV19 with TRBJ2-3, with 8 bases fitting TRBD2. The junction had 3 bases not matched to a gene; V was cut back by 4 bases and J by 6 bases. The CDR3 contains 13 residues. Germline V gene sequence: CDR1 LNHDA, CDR2 SQIVND (reference sequence). CDR3 protein: CASSSGGTDTQYF. In nucleotides, the CDR3 is TGTGCCAGTAGTAGCGGGGGGACGGATACGCAGTATTTT. Together with reference TRBV19 and TRBJ2-3, the CDR3 gives the full variable domain: DGGITQSPKYLFRKEGQNVTLSCEQNLNHDAMYWYRQDPGQGLRLIYYSQIVNDFQKGDIAEGYSVSREKKESFPLTVTSAQKNPTAFYLCASSSGGTDTQYFGPGTRLTVL.

This clone is a singleton in its sample. The chain has TRBV4-3 and TRBJ2-6, with TRBD1 matching over 9 bases. This CDR3 spans 19 amino acids. The J segment lost 2 bases and the V segment lost 3 bases, leaving 11 bases of the junction unmatched. Germline CDR1 LGHNA, CDR2 YSLEER. CDR3 residues: CASSQTSTGGRAGANVLTF. The DNA of the CDR3 is TGCGCCAGCAGCCAGACGTCGACAGGGGGGAGAGCTGGGGCCAACGTCCTGACTTTC.

The rearrangement joins TRBV10-3 to TRBJ2-1, with 11 bases aligning to TRBD1. Germline V gene lookup returns CDR1 ENHRY and CDR2 SYGVKD. J lost 6 bases, V lost 3 bases, and 7 bases had no gene match. The CDR3 runs to 16 residues. The CDR3 is CAISDPGQGDSNEQFF. CDR3 bases: TGTGCCATCAGTGACCCGGGACAGGGGGACAGCAATGAGCAGTTCTTC.

The chain couples TRBV11-2 to TRBJ1-1; D gene uncertain. CDR3 length: 18 residues. Trimming stripped 2 bases from V and 4 bases from J, with 23 bases between. CDR1 is SGHAT, CDR2 FQNNGV, per germline. Written as DNA, the CDR3 is TGTGCCAGCAGCTTAAGGAAATCCGGGGTCAAAGGGATCACTGAAGCTTTCTTT. This codes for CASSLRKSGVKGITEAFF.

The chain uses TRBV4-3 and TRBJ2-1; 12 bases are a match to TRBD2. The CDR3 extends over 19 amino acids. V lost 0 bases to trimming and J lost 0 bases; unmatched junction nucleotides: 6. The V gene's germline CDR1 is LGHNA and CDR2 YSLEER. DNA for the CDR3: TGCGCCAGCAGCCAAGATAGGGGACTAGCGGGTTTCTCCTACAATGAGCAGTTCTTC. This encodes CASSQDRGLAGFSYNEQFF.

The rearrangement joins TRBV2 to TRBJ2-7, with TRBD2 identical over 7 bases. Germline V gene sequence: CDR1 SNHLY, CDR2 FYNNEI. The CDR3 spans 14 residues. V was pared by 2 bases and J by 4 bases, with 5 bases of the junction left unmatched. CDR3: CASSETGLPYEQYF. The CDR3 DNA follows: TGTGCCAGCAGTGAAACGGGACTACCTTACGAGCAGTACTTC.

This clone showed up just a few times. The chain uses TRBV2 and TRBJ2-7, with TRBD2 as a possible D gene (5 bases). There are 13 residues in the CDR3. V was pared by 6 bases and J by 7 bases, with 16 bases between. Germline V gene lookup returns CDR1 SNHLY and CDR2 FYNNEI. The CDR3 here is CASREEAFWEQYF. As DNA, the CDR3 is TGTGCCAGCAGGGAGGAGGCTTTTTGGGAGCAGTACTTC.

This clone was seen more than once but under ten times. CDR3 loop: CASDRDHEQYF. The CDR3 DNA reads as TGTGCCAGTGACAGGGACCACGAGCAGTACTTC. V and J are TRBV19 and TRBJ2-7; 7 nucleotides agree with TRBD1. Germline values: CDR1 LNHDA, CDR2 SQIVND (reference sequence). This CDR3 has 11 residues. Trimming took 8 bases from V and 5 from J; bases not matched to a gene: 3. Variable domain in full (rest from reference TRBV19 and TRBJ2-7): DGGITQSPKYLFRKEGQNVTLSCEQNLNHDAMYWYRQDPGQGLRLIYYSQIVNDFQKGDIAEGYSVSREKKESFPLTVTSAQKNPTAFYLCASDRDHEQYFGPGTRLTVT.

In its sample, this clone was seen once. The chain uses TRBV19 and TRBJ1-5, with 9 nucleotides matching TRBD1. The CDR3 contains 15 residues. Per the germline V gene, CDR1 is LNHDA and CDR2 is SQIVND (reference sequence). J lost 6 bases, V lost 3 bases, and 6 bases had no gene match. The DNA of the CDR3 is TGTGCCAGTAGTATTCGCCGGGACAGGGTTCAGCCCCAGCATTTT. Translating it yields CASSIRRDRVQPQHF.

The V and J genes are TRBV27 and TRBJ1-6; 7 bases map to TRBD1. CDR3 length: 15 amino acids. The V gene end was trimmed by 5 bases and the J gene end by 9 bases; junction bases not matched to a gene: 10. Germline loops: CDR1 MNHEY, CDR2 SMNVEV (reference sequence). CDR3 in DNA: TGTGCCAGCAGTCCCACAGGGGCCTGGGGTTCACCCCTCCACTTT. Translation: CASSPTGAWGSPLHF.